This TCR beta chain was documented in a study of regulatory dendritic cells for organ transplantation. TCRdb's table, derived via immunoSEQ multiplex PCR, lists solely in-frame clones and lacks some. The profile covers 30,000 or so clones, with approximately 82% appearing a single time and approximately 0.39% taken by the ten largest. CDR3 length: 17 amino acids. Looked up from germline, CDR1 is MNHEY and CDR2 is SMNVEV (reference sequence). Trimming took 5 bases from V and 3 from J; bases not matched to a gene: 7. Concerning this clone itself: Antigen specificity is unknown.

Study observations and caveats: Regulatory dendritic cells appeared to expand memory CD8+ clones less than mature ones.

Sequencing was done on a sample of naive CD8+ T cells from blood. Subset: CD45RA+ naive T cells. The receptor was isolated from a human donor in good health. V is TRBV27 and J is TRBJ2-1, with TRBD2 identical over 13 bases. The CDR3 DNA reads TGTGCCAGCAGTAGCCCCGGGACTAGCGGGGACTACAATGAGCAGTTCTTC. This sequence encodes CASSSPGTSGDYNEQFF.